The clone carrying this T cell receptor beta chain was observed a handful of times. This record belongs to a study of blood T cell repertoires in COVID-19. Across the whole study: COVID-19 samples from acute and convalescent phases originated in the United States, Italy and Spain. PBMCs, B-cell-depleted T cells, or T cells were the source of the cDNA or gDNA that made up the material.

Germline V gene lookup returns CDR1 SEHNR and CDR2 FQNEAQ (reference sequence). This CDR3 has 12 amino acids. V was trimmed by 1 base and J by 7 bases, leaving 5 bases between them. In the source study's methods: Amplification from reference gene primers served as the basis for estimated nucleated cell counts. The method was immunoSEQ multiplex PCR; TCRdb's version includes in-frame clones alone and lacks a portion of them. V and J calls and clone size come straight from that table; D and trimming were deduced from the DNA. Of some 42,000 clones listed, roughly nine tenths are singletons. The origin of this receptor is a man over 45 with active COVID-19. Specimen: peripheral blood. This chain uses TRBV7-9 with TRBJ1-5; D unclear. In nucleotides, the CDR3 is TGTGCCAGCAGCTTAGGGCCACAGCCCCAGCATTTT. Amino acid sequence: CASSLGPQPQHF.